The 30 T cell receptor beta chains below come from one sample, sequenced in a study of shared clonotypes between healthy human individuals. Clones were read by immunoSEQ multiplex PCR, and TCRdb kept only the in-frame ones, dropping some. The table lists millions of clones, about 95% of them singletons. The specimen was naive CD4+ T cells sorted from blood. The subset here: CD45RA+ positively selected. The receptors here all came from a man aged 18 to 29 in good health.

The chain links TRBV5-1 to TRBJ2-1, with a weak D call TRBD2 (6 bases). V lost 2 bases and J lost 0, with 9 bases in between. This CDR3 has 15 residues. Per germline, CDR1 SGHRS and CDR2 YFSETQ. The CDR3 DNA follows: TGCGCCAGCAGCTTTAGCGGTACCTCCTACAATGAGCAGTTCTTC. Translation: CASSFSGTSYNEQFF.

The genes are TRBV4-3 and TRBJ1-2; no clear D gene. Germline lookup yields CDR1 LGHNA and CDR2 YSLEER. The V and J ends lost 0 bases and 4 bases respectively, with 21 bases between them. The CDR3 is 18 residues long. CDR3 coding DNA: TGCGCCAGCAGCCAAGAGGGCTTGGGCCGCTTAACGGGCTATGGCTACACCTTC. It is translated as CASSQEGLGRLTGYGYTF.

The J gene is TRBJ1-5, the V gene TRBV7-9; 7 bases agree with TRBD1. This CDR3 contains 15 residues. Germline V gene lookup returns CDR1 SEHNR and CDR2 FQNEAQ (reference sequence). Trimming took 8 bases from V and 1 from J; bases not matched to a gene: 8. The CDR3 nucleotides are TGTGCCAGCGGCGAGGGGGCGGAAAGCAATCAGCCCCAGCATTTT. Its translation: CASGEGAESNQPQHF.

CDR3 protein: CASSTSVGGELFF. CDR3 DNA: TGTGCCAGTAGTACCTCGGTAGGCGGGGAGCTGTTTTTT. The chain couples TRBV19 to TRBJ2-2; D remains unclear. Germline V lookup: CDR1 LNHDA, CDR2 SQIVND (reference sequence). V lost 4 bases and J lost 7, with 10 bases in between. The CDR3 is 13 residues long.

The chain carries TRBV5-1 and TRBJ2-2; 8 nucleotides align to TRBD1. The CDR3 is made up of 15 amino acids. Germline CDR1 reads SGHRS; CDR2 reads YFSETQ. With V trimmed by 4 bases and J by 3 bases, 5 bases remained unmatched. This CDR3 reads CASSPGQADTGELFF. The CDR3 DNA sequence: TGCGCCAGCAGCCCGGGACAGGCCGACACCGGGGAGCTGTTTTTT.

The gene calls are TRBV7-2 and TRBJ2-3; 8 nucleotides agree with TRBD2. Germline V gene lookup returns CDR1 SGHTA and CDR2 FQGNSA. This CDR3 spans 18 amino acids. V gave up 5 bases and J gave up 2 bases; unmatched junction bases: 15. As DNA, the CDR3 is TGTGCCAGCAGCCCCCGGGGGCGGGCGGGGGGAAACACAGATACGCAGTATTTT. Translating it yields CASSPRGRAGGNTDTQYF.

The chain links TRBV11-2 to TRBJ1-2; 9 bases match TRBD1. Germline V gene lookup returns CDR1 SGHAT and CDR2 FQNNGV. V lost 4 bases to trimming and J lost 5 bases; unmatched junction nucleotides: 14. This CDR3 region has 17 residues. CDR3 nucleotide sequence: TGTGCCAGCAGCTCCAACCGGGACAGGGAAAATCTGTATGGCTACACCTTC. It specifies CASSSNRDRENLYGYTF.

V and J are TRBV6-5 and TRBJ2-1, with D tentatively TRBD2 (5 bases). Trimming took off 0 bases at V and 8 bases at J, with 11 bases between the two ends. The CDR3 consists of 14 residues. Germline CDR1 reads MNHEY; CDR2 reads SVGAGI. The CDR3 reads CASSYSAGGYEQFF. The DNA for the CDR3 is TGTGCCAGCAGTTACTCTGCGGGCGGCTATGAGCAGTTCTTC.

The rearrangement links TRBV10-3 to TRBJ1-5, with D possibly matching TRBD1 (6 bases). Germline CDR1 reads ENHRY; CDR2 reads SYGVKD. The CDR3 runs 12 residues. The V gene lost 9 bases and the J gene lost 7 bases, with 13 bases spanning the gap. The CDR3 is CAIGGGGQPQHF. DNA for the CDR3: TGTGCCATAGGAGGGGGTGGCCAGCCCCAGCATTTT.

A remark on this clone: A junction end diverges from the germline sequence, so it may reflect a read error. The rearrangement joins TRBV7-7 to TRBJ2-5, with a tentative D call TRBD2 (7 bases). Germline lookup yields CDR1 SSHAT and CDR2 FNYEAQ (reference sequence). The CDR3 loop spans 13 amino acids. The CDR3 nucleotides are TGTGCTAGCAGCCCGGGGGGCCCTGAGACCCAGTACTTC. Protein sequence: CASSPGGPETQYF.

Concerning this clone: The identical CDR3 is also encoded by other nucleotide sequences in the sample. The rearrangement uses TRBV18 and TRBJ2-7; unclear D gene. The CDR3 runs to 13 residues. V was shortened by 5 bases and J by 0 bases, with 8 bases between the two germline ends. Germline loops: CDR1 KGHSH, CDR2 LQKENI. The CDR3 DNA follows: TGTGCCAGCTCATCCCAGAGCTCCTACGAGCAGTACTTC. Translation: CASSSQSSYEQYF.

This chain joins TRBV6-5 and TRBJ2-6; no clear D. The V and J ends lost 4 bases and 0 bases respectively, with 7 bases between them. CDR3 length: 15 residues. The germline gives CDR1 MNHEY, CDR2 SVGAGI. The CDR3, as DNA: TGTGCCAGCAGTTTGACCGGCTCTGGGGCCAACGTCCTGACTTTC. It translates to CASSLTGSGANVLTF.

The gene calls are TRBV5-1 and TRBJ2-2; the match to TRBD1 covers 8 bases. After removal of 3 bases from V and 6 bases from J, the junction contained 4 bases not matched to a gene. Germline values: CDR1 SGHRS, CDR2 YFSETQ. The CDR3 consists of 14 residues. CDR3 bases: TGCGCCAGCAGCTCGACAGGGGAGGCCGGGGAGCTGTTTTTT. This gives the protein CASSSTGEAGELFF.

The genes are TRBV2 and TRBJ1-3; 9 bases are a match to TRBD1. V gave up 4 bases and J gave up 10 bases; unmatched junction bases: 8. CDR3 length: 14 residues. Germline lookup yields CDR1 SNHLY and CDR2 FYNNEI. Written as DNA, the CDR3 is TGTGCCAGCAGTGTGGACAGGGGAAGGCGTACCATATATTTT. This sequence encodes CASSVDRGRRTIYF.

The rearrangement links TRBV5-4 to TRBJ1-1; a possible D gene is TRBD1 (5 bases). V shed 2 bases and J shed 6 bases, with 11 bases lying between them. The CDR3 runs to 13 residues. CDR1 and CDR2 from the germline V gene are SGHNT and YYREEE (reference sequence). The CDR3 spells CASSLDSRPEAFF. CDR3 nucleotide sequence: TGTGCCAGCAGCTTAGACAGCCGCCCTGAAGCTTTCTTT. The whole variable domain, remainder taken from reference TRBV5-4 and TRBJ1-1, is ETGVTQSPTHLIKTRGQQVTLRCSSQSGHNTVSWYQQALGQGPQFIFQYYREEENGRGNFPPRFSGLQFPNYSSELNVNALELDDSALYLCASSLDSRPEAFFGQGTRLTVV.

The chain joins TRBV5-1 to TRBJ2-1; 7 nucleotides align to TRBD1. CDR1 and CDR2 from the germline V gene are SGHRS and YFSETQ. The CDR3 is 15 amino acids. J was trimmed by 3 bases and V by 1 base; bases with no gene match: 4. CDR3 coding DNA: TGCGCCAGCAGCTTGATTCAGGGGGACTACAATGAGCAGTTCTTC. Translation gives CASSLIQGDYNEQFF. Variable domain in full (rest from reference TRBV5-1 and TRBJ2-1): KAGVTQTPRYLIKTRGQQVTLSCSPISGHRSVSWYQQTPGQGLQFLFEYFSETQRNKGNFPGRFSGRQFSNSRSEMNVSTLELGDSALYLCASSLIQGDYNEQFFGPGTRLTVL.

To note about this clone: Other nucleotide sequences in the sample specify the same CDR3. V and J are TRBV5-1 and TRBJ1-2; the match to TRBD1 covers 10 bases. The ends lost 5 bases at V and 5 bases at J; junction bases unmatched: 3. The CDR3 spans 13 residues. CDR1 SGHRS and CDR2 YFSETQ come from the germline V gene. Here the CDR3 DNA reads TGCGCCAGCAGTTCGGGACAGGGGTATGGCTACACCTTC. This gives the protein CASSSGQGYGYTF. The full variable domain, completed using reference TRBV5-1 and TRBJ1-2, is KAGVTQTPRYLIKTRGQQVTLSCSPISGHRSVSWYQQTPGQGLQFLFEYFSETQRNKGNFPGRFSGRQFSNSRSEMNVSTLELGDSALYLCASSSGQGYGYTFGSGTRLTVV.

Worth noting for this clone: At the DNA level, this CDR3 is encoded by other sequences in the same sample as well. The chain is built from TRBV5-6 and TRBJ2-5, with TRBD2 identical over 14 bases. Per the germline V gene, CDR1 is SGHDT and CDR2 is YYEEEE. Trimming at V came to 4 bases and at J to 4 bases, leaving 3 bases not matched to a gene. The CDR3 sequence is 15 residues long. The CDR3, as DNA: TGTGCCAGCAGCCGACTAGCGGGAGGGGGAGAGACCCAGTACTTC. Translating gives CASSRLAGGGETQYF.

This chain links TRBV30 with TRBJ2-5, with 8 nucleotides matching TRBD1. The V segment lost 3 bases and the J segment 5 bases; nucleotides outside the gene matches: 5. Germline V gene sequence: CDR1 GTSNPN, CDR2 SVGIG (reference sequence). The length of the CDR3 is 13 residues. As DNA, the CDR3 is TGTGCCTGGAGAAGGACAGGGCGCGAGACCCAGTACTTC. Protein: CAWRRTGRETQYF.

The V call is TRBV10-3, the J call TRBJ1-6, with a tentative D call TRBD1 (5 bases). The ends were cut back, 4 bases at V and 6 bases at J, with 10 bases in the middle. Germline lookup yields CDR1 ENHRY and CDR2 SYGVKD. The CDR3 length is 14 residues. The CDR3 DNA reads TGTGCCATCAGTGGCAGGGTCGGTAATTCACCCCTCCACTTT. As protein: CAISGRVGNSPLHF.

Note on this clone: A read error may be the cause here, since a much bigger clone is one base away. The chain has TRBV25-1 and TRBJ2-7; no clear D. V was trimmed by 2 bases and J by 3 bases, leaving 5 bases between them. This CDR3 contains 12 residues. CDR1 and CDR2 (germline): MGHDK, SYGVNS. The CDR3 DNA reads TGTGCCAGCAGTGAAGGGGACTACGAGCAGTACTTC. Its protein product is CASSEGDYEQYF.

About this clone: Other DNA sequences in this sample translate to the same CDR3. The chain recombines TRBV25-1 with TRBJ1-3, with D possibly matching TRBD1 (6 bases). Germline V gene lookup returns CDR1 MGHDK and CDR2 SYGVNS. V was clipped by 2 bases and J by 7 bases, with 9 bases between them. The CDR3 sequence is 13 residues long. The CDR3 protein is CASSEAGGNTIYF. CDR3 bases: TGTGCCAGCAGTGAAGCCGGGGGCAACACCATATATTTT.

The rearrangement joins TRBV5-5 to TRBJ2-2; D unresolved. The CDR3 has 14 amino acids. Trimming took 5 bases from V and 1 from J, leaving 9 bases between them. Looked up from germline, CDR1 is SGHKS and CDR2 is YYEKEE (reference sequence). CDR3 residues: CASRGRQNTGELFF. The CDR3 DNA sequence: TGTGCCAGCAGAGGGCGACAGAACACCGGGGAGCTGTTTTTT.

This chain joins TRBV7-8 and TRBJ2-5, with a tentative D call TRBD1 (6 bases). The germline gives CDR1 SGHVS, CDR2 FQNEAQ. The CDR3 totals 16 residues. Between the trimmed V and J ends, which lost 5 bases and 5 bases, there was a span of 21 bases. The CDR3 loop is CASSIRQDWLQETQYF. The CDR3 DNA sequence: TGTGCCAGCAGCATTAGACAGGACTGGTTGCAGGAGACCCAGTACTTC.

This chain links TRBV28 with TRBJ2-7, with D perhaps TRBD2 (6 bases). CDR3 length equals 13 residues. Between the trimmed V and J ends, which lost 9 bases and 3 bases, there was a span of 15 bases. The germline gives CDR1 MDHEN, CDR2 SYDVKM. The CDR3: CASLEGGNYEQYF. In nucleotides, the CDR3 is TGTGCCAGTTTGGAGGGAGGAAACTACGAGCAGTACTTC.

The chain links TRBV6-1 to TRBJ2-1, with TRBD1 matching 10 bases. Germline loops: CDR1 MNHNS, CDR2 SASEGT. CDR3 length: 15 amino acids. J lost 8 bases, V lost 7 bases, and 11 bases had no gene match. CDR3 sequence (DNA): TGTGCCAGCACCCTGGGAGGGACAGGGGTTTATGAGCAGTTCTTC. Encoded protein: CASTLGGTGVYEQFF.

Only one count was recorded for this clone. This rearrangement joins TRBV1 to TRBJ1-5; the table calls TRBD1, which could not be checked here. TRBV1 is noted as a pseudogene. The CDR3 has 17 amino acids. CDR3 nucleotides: TGCACCAGCAGCCACCTCAGACGGACATATAGCAATCAGCCCCAGCATTTT. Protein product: CTSSHLRRTYSNQPQHF.

CDR3 residues: CASSGETYEQYF. The DNA for the CDR3 is TGCGCCAGCAGCGGGGAGACCTACGAGCAGTACTTC. The genes are TRBV5-1 and TRBJ2-7; D might be TRBD2 (5 bases). V gave up 4 bases and J gave up 2 bases, with 7 bases separating them. The V gene's germline CDR1 is SGHRS and CDR2 YFSETQ. The CDR3 totals 12 residues.

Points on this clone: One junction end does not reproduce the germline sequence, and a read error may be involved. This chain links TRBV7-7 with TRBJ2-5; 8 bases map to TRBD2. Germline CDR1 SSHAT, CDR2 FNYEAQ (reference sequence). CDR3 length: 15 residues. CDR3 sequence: CASSFSLADQETQYF. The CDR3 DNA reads TGTGCTAGCAGCTTCTCACTAGCGGACCAAGAGACCCAGTACTTC.

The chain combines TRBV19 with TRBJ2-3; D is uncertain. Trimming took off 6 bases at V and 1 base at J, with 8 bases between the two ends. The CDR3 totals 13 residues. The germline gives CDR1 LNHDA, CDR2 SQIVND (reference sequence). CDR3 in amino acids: CASRPPRTDTQYF. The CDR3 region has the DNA TGTGCCAGTAGGCCCCCACGCACAGATACGCAGTATTTT.